A selection of T cell receptor beta chains follows, all from one sample in a study of blood T cell repertoires in COVID-19. Libraries were prepared by immunoSEQ multiplex PCR; TCRdb keeps only in-frame clonotypes and omits some of them. The sample yields 150,000 to 200,000 clones, around 80% seen once. The sample was PBMCs or T cells enriched from blood (not recorded which). The receptors derive from a man aged 65 to 85 who had been exposed to COVID-19. CDR3s include the opening cysteine and the closing phenylalanine or tryptophan. D genes are given only for firm matches. Only some rows state a clone size, as once, few, many or a class for expanded clones.

size	V	J	D	DNA	CDR3
-	TRBV4-3	TRBJ2-7	TRBD2	TGCGCCAGCAGCCAAGATCTGCGGGAGGATATCTACGAGCAGTACTTC	CASSQDLREDIYEQYF
-	TRBV19	TRBJ1-1	TRBD1	TGTGCCAGTAGTAAACAGGGGCTCATGAACACTGAAGCTTTCTTT	CASSKQGLMNTEAFF
-	TRBV21-1	TRBJ1-5	-	TGTGCCAACTGCCAGCAGCAAAGAGGAGGGTCGGGGGACGGCAATCAGCCCCAGCATTTT	CANCQQQRGGSGDGNQPQHF
-	TRBV7-2	TRBJ1-5	-	TGTGCCAGCAGCTTACAGATTAATCAGCCCCAGCATTTT	CASSLQINQPQHF
once	TRBV28	TRBJ2-5	TRBD2	TGTGCCAGCAGCCAACGACTAGCGGGAGAGGCCGGAGAGACCCAGTACTTC	CASSQRLAGEAGETQYF
-	TRBV2	TRBJ2-1	TRBD1	TGTGCCAGCAGTGGGGACAGGGGGCAGAGTGAGCAGTTCTTC	CASSGDRGQSEQFF
-	TRBV6-6	TRBJ1-2	TRBD1	TGTGCCAGCAGTCCATCACCTTGGGACAGGGACACTAACTATGGCTACACCTTC	CASSPSPWDRDTNYGYTF
-	TRBV6-2/TRBV6-3	TRBJ1-1	TRBD1	TGTGCCAGCAGTAGACAGGGGGCGGGCACTGAAGCTTTCTTT	CASSRQGAGTEAFF
-	TRBV5-1	TRBJ2-3	-	TGCGCCAGCAGCTTAGGCGGGACTCATGGGGTAGATACGCAGTATTTT	CASSLGGTHGVDTQYF
-	TRBV2	TRBJ1-2	-	TGTGCCAGCAGCCGAGGTAGTTCCTATGGCTACACCTTC	CASSRGSSYGYTF
-	TRBV5-6	TRBJ1-1	-	TGTGCCAGCAGCGGGGGGACCACTGAAGCTTTCTTT	CASSGGTTEAFF
-	TRBV19	TRBJ2-2	TRBD2	TGTGCCAGTAGTATGGAGAGATGGCGGGGGGCCTTCAGGGAGCTGTTTTTT	CASSMERWRGAFRELFF
-	TRBV3-1/TRBV3-2	TRBJ1-1	TRBD1	TGTGCCAGCAGCCAGTCCGGGACAGGGGGCGAGCACACTGAAGCTTTCTTT	CASSQSGTGGEHTEAFF
-	TRBV28	TRBJ2-3	-	TGTGCCAGCAGCCTTAGCCGGGGGGCCTTCACAGATACGCAGTATTTT	CASSLSRGAFTDTQYF
-	TRBV6-1	TRBJ2-3	-	TGTGCCAGCAGTGAAGGCGGCCACCTTGGCACAGATACGCAGTATTTT	CASSEGGHLGTDTQYF
few	TRBV5-8	TRBJ1-3	TRBD1	TGTGCCAGCAGCCCCCTGGGGGACAGGGTCTCCACCATATATTTT	CASSPLGDRVSTIYF
-	TRBV3-1/TRBV3-2	TRBJ1-4	TRBD1	TGTGCCAGCAGCCCGCGCGGGACAGGTAATGAAAAACTGTTTTTT	CASSPRGTGNEKLFF
-	TRBV5-1	TRBJ1-1	-	TGCGCCAGCAGCCTGAGGGCCAGCTTGAACACTGAAGCTTTCTTT	CASSLRASLNTEAFF
-	TRBV7-2	TRBJ1-2	-	TGTGCCAGCAGCTTAGGGGGCTCACTAAAGGTTGGCTACACCTTC	CASSLGGSLKVGYTF
-	TRBV19	TRBJ1-2	TRBD1	TGTGCCAGTAGTTCCTGGGACAGACTGGGGAACTATGGCTACACCTTC	CASSSWDRLGNYGYTF
-	TRBV25-1	TRBJ2-1	-	TGTGCCAGCAGAGGAGCCCAATCCTACAATGAGCAGTTCTTC	CASRGAQSYNEQFF
few	TRBV18	TRBJ1-4	-	TGTGCCAGCTCACTCATGAAGGTCGGGAATGAAAAACTGTTTTTT	CASSLMKVGNEKLFF
few	TRBV6-2/TRBV6-3	TRBJ2-2	-	TGTGCCAGCAGCCCCCTATCGCCCGGCACCGGGGAGCTGTTTTTT	CASSPLSPGTGELFF
-	TRBV20-1	TRBJ2-5	TRBD2	TGCAGTGCTAGTCGAGGGACTAGCAAGAAAGAGACCCAGTACTTC	CSASRGTSKKETQYF
-	TRBV6-2/TRBV6-3	TRBJ1-1	-	TGTGCCAGCAGTTACCGGGGTCCGGGTGTAGCTTTCTTT	CASSYRGPGVAFF
-	TRBV6-2/TRBV6-3	TRBJ1-1	-	TGTGCCAGCAGTTACATCGGGATAGGGGGCACTGAAGCTTTCTTT	CASSYIGIGGTEAFF
-	TRBV5-1	TRBJ2-3	-	TGCGCCAGCAGCTTGGGAGGTTTAACAGATACGCAGTATTTT	CASSLGGLTDTQYF
-	TRBV2	TRBJ1-5	TRBD1	TGTGCCAGCCGCGGGACAGAAAATCAGCCCCAGCATTTT	CASRGTENQPQHF
-	TRBV2	TRBJ2-1	TRBD2	TGTGCCAGCAGTGGACTGCTAGCGGGAGGGCCTAATGAGCAGTTCTTC	CASSGLLAGGPNEQFF
-	TRBV5-1	TRBJ2-5	TRBD1	TGCGCCAGCAGCTTGGCCACAGGGGAGCAAGAGACCCAGTACTTC	CASSLATGEQETQYF
-	TRBV27	TRBJ1-3	-	TGTGCCAGCAGTTTAGGACAGCCCATCTCTGGAAACACCATATATTTT	CASSLGQPISGNTIYF
-	TRBV5-5	TRBJ2-3	TRBD2	TGTGCCAGCAGCTTTCTAGCGGGGGGGCAGAGCACAGATACGCAGTATTTT	CASSFLAGGQSTDTQYF
-	TRBV11-2	TRBJ2-3	-	TGTGCCAGCAGTCCTCGGGGCGGGACCACAGATACGCAGTATTTT	CASSPRGGTTDTQYF
-	TRBV3-1/TRBV3-2	TRBJ2-2	TRBD2	TGTGCCAGCAGCCGTGCCCTTAGCGGGAGTGAGCTGTTTTTT	CASSRALSGSELFF